The clone carrying this T cell receptor beta chain has just one count. Here immunoSEQ multiplex PCR was the method, and the copy in TCRdb shows in-frame clones only, minus some. This table holds around 1.6 million clones, under 99% found once. The data originate from a study of shared clonotypes between healthy human individuals. This clonotype was obtained from a man younger than 40 in good health. What was sequenced was naive CD4+ T cells sorted from blood. This sample's subset: CD45RA+ positively selected.

CDR3 sequence reads: CASRTGQGARGYTF. CDR3 coding DNA: TGTGCCAGCAGGACGGGACAGGGGGCGCGAGGCTACACCTTC. This chain links TRBV2 with TRBJ1-2, with 12 bases identical to TRBD1. CDR1 and CDR2 from the germline V gene are SNHLY and FYNNEI. This CDR3 comprises 14 residues. V lost 6 bases to trimming and J lost 8 bases; unmatched junction nucleotides: 7.